A selection of T cell receptor beta chains follows, all from one sample in a study of blood T cell repertoires in COVID-19. Sequencing used immunoSEQ multiplex PCR; TCRdb keeps in-frame clones, though not all of them. In the table there are 250,000 to 350,000 clones, more than 70% of which are singletons. The sequenced sample consisted of peripheral blood. All receptors derive from a woman in her thirties with COVID-19, enrolled during active disease. Each CDR3 is given with its conserved first and last residue. D genes are given only for firm matches. Clone size is shown for a subset of rows, as once, few, many or a class of expanded clone.

>TRBV7-2|NA|TRBD1|TRBJ1-2
CASSSRPTGLGGYTF
TGTGCCAGCAGCTCCCGCCCGACAGGGTTAGGCGGCTACACCTTC
>TRBV28|NA|TRBD2|TRBJ2-2
CASSLLREGGELFF
TGTGCCAGCAGTTTATTGCGGGAGGGCGGGGAGCTGTTTTTT
>TRBV7-3|NA|NA|TRBJ2-1
CASSTGRPNPYNEQFF
TGTGCCAGCAGCACAGGCCGGCCCAACCCTTACAATGAGCAGTTCTTC
>TRBV27|NA|NA|TRBJ1-1
CASSLGRNTEAFF
TGTGCCAGCAGTTTAGGCAGGAACACTGAAGCTTTCTTT
>TRBV7-9|NA|NA|TRBJ1-2
CAWGERGADYGYTF
TGTGCCTGGGGGGAACGGGGGGCAGATTATGGCTACACCTTC
>TRBV4-1|NA|TRBD2|TRBJ2-7
CASSEEVLAGGHGGEQYF
TGCGCCAGCAGCGAGGAGGTCTTAGCGGGAGGGCATGGAGGCGAGCAGTACTTC
>TRBV6-5|NA|NA|TRBJ1-2
CASSRDTNYGYTF
TGTGCCAGCAGCCGGGACACTAACTATGGCTACACCTTC
>TRBV28|NA|NA|TRBJ1-6
CASSLIFGLNLHF
TGTGCCAGCAGTCTCATCTTCGGACTGAACCTCCACTTT
>TRBV10-3|NA|NA|TRBJ2-6
CAISEGDSSLFSGANVLTF
TGTGCCATCAGTGAAGGGGACTCTTCCCTCTTCTCTGGGGCCAACGTCCTGACTTTC
>TRBV30|NA|TRBD1|TRBJ2-7
CASGTGYEQYF
TGTGCTTCCGGGACAGGGTACGAGCAGTACTTC
>TRBV28|NA|TRBD1|TRBJ1-4
CASSPLATGDRSEKLFF
TGTGCCAGCAGCCCCCTAGCCACAGGGGACAGGAGTGAAAAACTGTTTTTT
>TRBV4-2|NA|TRBD2|TRBJ2-3
CASSQDGSGSYSDTQYF
TGTGCCAGCAGCCAAGATGGTAGCGGGAGCTACTCTGATACGCAGTATTTT
>TRBV15|NA|NA|TRBJ2-2
CATSRDPIAGELFF
TGTGCCACCAGCAGAGATCCTATCGCCGGGGAGCTGTTTTTT
>TRBV7-9|NA|TRBD1|TRBJ1-6
CASSPNLDRGRYNSPLHF
TGTGCCAGCAGCCCGAACCTGGACAGGGGACGATATAATTCACCCCTCCACTTT
>TRBV7-8|NA|TRBD1|TRBJ2-7
CASSARDRRYEQYF
TGTGCCAGCAGCGCCCGGGACAGAAGGTACGAGCAGTACTTC
>TRBV5-1|few|TRBD1|TRBJ1-4
CASQQGQGSEKLFF
TGCGCCAGCCAGCAGGGACAGGGGAGTGAAAAACTGTTTTTT
>TRBV27|NA|NA|TRBJ2-7
CASSLSRGRAYEQYF
TGTGCCAGCAGTTTATCGCGGGGCAGGGCCTACGAGCAGTACTTC
>TRBV5-1|few|TRBD2|TRBJ2-7
CASSALPTSGGREQYF
TGCGCCAGCAGCGCCCTCCCCACTAGCGGGGGCCGGGAGCAGTACTTC
>TRBV6-2/TRBV6-3|NA|TRBD1|TRBJ2-6
CASSYQGQGVSGANVLTF
TGTGCCAGCAGTTACCAAGGACAGGGGGTCTCTGGGGCCAACGTCCTGACTTTC
>TRBV28|NA|TRBD1|TRBJ1-3
CASSSLGQEGNTIYF
TGTGCCAGCAGTTCCCTCGGACAGGAGGGGAACACCATATATTTT
>TRBV9|once|NA|TRBJ2-1
CASSVNGQGWDEQFF
TGTGCCAGCAGCGTGAATGGACAAGGGTGGGATGAGCAGTTCTTC
>TRBV6-5|NA|TRBD2|TRBJ2-1
CASRPGLAHNEQFF
TGTGCCAGCCGCCCCGGACTAGCGCACAATGAGCAGTTCTTC
>TRBV24-1|once|TRBD1|TRBJ2-1
CATSDSGTGYNEQFF
TGTGCCACCAGTGATTCCGGGACAGGTTACAATGAGCAGTTCTTC
>TRBV30|NA|NA|TRBJ2-7
CAWSTRGEQYF
TGTGCCTGGAGCACAAGGGGGGAGCAGTACTTC
>TRBV19|NA|TRBD2|TRBJ2-3
CASSTSGRGADTQYF
TGTGCCAGTAGTACGAGCGGGAGAGGGGCAGATACGCAGTATTTT
>TRBV6-5|NA|TRBD1|TRBJ2-3
CALRRRTGGTDTQYF
TGTGCCCTAAGGAGAAGGACAGGGGGCACAGATACGCAGTATTTT
>TRBV2|NA|TRBD1|TRBJ2-3
CASNIDRGITDTQYF
TGTGCCAGCAATATAGACAGGGGGATCACAGATACGCAGTATTTT
>TRBV29-1|NA|NA|TRBJ2-7
CSGGKTYEQYF
TGCAGCGGCGGCAAGACCTACGAGCAGTACTTC
>TRBV20-1|NA|NA|TRBJ2-1
CSAAEVPEQFF
TGCAGTGCTGCGGAGGTACCGGAGCAGTTCTTC
>TRBV2|NA|TRBD1|TRBJ1-2
CASRTGSSGYTF
TGTGCCAGCAGGACAGGGAGTTCTGGCTACACCTTC
>TRBV2|once|TRBD2|TRBJ2-5
CASSDWTSGMETQYF
TGTGCCAGCAGTGACTGGACTAGCGGGATGGAGACCCAGTACTTC